This T cell receptor (beta chain) was captured in a study of blood T cell repertoires in COVID-19. Study-wide context: There were acute and convalescent COVID-19 samples, and they came from the United States, Italy and Spain. The analysed material was cDNA or gDNA that came from T cells, B-cell-depleted T cells, or PBMCs.

As processed by the authors: Amplified reference gene primers provided the basis for estimating nucleated cell counts. Sequenced by immunoSEQ multiplex PCR; TCRdb stores in-frame clones only, minus some. V, J and clone size are taken as reported in that table, and D and trimming were inferred from the DNA itself. The sample records roughly 99,000 clones, about four fifths being singletons. The CDR3 extends over 18 amino acids. The germline V and J ends were trimmed by 5 bases and 4 bases, with 24 bases remaining between them. Germline V gene lookup returns CDR1 SEHNR and CDR2 FQNEAQ (reference sequence).

V gene TRBV7-9 combines with J gene TRBJ2-1; D perhaps matches TRBD2 (6 bases). Sequenced sample: peripheral blood. The TCR comes from an elderly woman with active or convalescent COVID-19. For the CDR3, the DNA is TGTGCCAGCAGCCAAGTCCGCGGGGTCAATGGGTTGTACAATGAGCAGTTCTTC. Amino acids: CASSQVRGVNGLYNEQFF.